The 29 T cell receptor beta chains given below trace back to one sample, sequenced in a study of cytomegalovirus exposure and HLA in healthy donors. 60 Vbeta and 13 Jbeta primers were used in PCR. Produced via immunoSEQ multiplex PCR; TCRdb's table is partial and in-frame only. The table includes about 85,000 clones, under 90% detected once. The sample consisted of PBMCs. These receptors came from a man aged 45-65 years in good health and CMV-seropositive.

This clone was observed a handful of times. The V call is TRBV5-1, the J call TRBJ1-4; 7 bases are shared with TRBD1. The germline V gene has CDR1 SGHRS and CDR2 YFSETQ. The V and J ends lost 0 bases and 8 bases, in that order; junction bases with no gene match: 4. The CDR3 extends over 14 amino acids. The CDR3 spells CASSLGQGREKLFF. The CDR3 DNA reads as TGCGCCAGCAGCTTGGGACAGGGTAGGGAAAAACTGTTTTTT.

The V and J genes are TRBV6-1 and TRBJ2-5; possible D gene TRBD2, 6 bases. This CDR3 is built from 14 residues. CDR1 is MNHNS and CDR2 is SASEGT in the germline V gene. The V end was cut by 2 bases, the J end by 4 bases, with 11 bases between. The CDR3 DNA reads as TGTGCCAGCAGTGAAATGGAGGGTGGAGAGACCCAGTACTTC. It is translated as CASSEMEGGETQYF.

This clone occurred once. V and J are TRBV10-3 and TRBJ2-3; the match to TRBD2 covers 11 bases. This CDR3 spans 17 amino acids. Germline V CDR1 and CDR2: ENHRY, SYGVKD. Trimming removed 2 bases from V and 3 bases from J; junction bases left unmatched: 7. CDR3 sequence (DNA): TGTGCCATCAGTGAGACGTGGACTAGCGGGTTAACAGATACGCAGTATTTT. Encoded protein: CAISETWTSGLTDTQYF.

J is TRBJ1-2 and V is TRBV4-2; D is possibly TRBD1 (5 bases). The CDR3 sequence is 15 residues long. CDR1 is LGHNA and CDR2 is YNFKEQ in the germline V gene. Trimming took 0 bases from V and 3 from J, leaving 11 bases between them. For the CDR3, the DNA is TGTGCCAGCAGCCAAGACAGGGAGGGCTACTATGGCTACACCTTC. It specifies CASSQDREGYYGYTF.

CDR3 sequence (DNA): TGTGCCAGCAGCTTGGGGACAGGGGAGGCATATGGCTACACCTTC. Amino acids: CASSLGTGEAYGYTF. This rearrangement joins TRBV7-2 to TRBJ1-2, with 10 bases that match TRBD1. CDR1 and CDR2 from the germline V gene are SGHTA and FQGNSA. The length of the CDR3 is 15 residues. J lost 5 bases, V lost 3 bases, and 6 bases had no gene match.

The CDR3 sequence is CASGRLAGDLLSREQYF. DNA of the CDR3: TGTGCCAGCGGGAGACTAGCGGGGGACCTGTTGAGTAGGGAGCAGTACTTC. V and J are TRBV2 and TRBJ2-7; TRBD2 agrees at 12 bases. The length of the CDR3 is 17 residues. Germline CDR1 SNHLY, CDR2 FYNNEI. After removal of 8 bases from V and 7 bases from J, the junction contained 18 bases not matched to a gene.

For this clone: The CDR3 does not close with the conserved phenylalanine or tryptophan, likely indicating a read error. CDR3 coding DNA: TGTGCCAGCAGCCAGACAGGGGGGAACACTGAAGCTTTCTGT. Residues: CASSQTGGNTEAFC. J is TRBJ1-1 and V is TRBV14; TRBD1 aligns across 9 bases. The CDR3 consists of 14 residues. After removal of 3 bases from V and 1 base from J, the junction contained 0 bases not matched to a gene. Germline V gene lookup returns CDR1 SGHDN and CDR2 FVKESK.

V is TRBV19 and J is TRBJ2-1; 7 bases align to TRBD1. Germline V gene data show CDR1 as LNHDA and CDR2 as SQIVND (reference sequence). V gave up 2 bases and J gave up 9 bases; unmatched junction bases: 1. The CDR3 consists of 12 residues. CDR3 loop: CASSIRGLEQFF. In nucleotides, the CDR3 is TGTGCCAGTAGTATAAGGGGGCTTGAGCAGTTCTTC.

The rearrangement links TRBV27 to TRBJ2-1; 8 positions agree with TRBD1. The germline gives CDR1 MNHEY, CDR2 SMNVEV (reference sequence). The V segment lost 5 bases and the J segment 8 bases; nucleotides outside the gene matches: 11. The CDR3 spans 15 residues. The CDR3 DNA sequence: TGTGCCAGCAGTACTTACAGACAGGGGTTCGATGAGCAGTTCTTC. Its protein is CASSTYRQGFDEQFF.

J is TRBJ2-5 and V is TRBV7-9, with 11 nucleotides matching TRBD2. The J segment lost 4 bases and the V segment lost 1 base, leaving 11 bases of the junction unmatched. CDR1 is SEHNR and CDR2 is FQNEAQ in the germline V gene (reference sequence). The CDR3 covers 18 residues. DNA of the CDR3: TGTGCCAGCAGCTTAGATCCCCGGCTAGCGGGAGGCCGAGAGACCCAGTACTTC. The encoded protein is CASSLDPRLAGGRETQYF.

This clone was seen more than once but under ten times. The chain combines TRBV27 with TRBJ1-3; D not certain. Germline V CDR1 and CDR2: MNHEY, SMNVEV (reference sequence). The germline V and J ends were trimmed by 6 bases and 2 bases, with 11 bases remaining between them. CDR3 length: 14 amino acids. In DNA, the CDR3 is TGTGCCAGCAGCCCCGCAACACCTGGAAACACCATATATTTT. It yields the protein CASSPATPGNTIYF.

The genes are TRBV7-2 and TRBJ2-7; D might be TRBD2 (6 bases). The CDR3 is 14 residues long. Deletions cut 1 base from V and 6 bases from J, with 13 bases between. Per the germline V gene, CDR1 is SGHTA and CDR2 is FQGNSA. The CDR3: CASSLGGDGSEQYF. The DNA of the CDR3 is TGTGCCAGCAGCTTAGGGGGGGATGGCTCCGAGCAGTACTTC.

This chain joins TRBV2 and TRBJ2-7, with TRBD2 identical over 8 bases. J was trimmed by 3 bases and V by 1 base; bases with no gene match: 14. The CDR3 consists of 18 residues. Looked up from germline, CDR1 is SNHLY and CDR2 is FYNNEI. The CDR3 nucleotides are TGTGCCAGCAGTGAAGAGCGGGAGTATAGGAGTGAAGTCTACGAGCAGTACTTC. Translating it yields CASSEEREYRSEVYEQYF.

A single count supports this clone. The chain couples TRBV29-1 to TRBJ2-5, with D possibly matching TRBD2 (5 bases). CDR1 is SQVTM and CDR2 is ANQGSEA in the germline V gene. V dropped 7 bases and J dropped 1 base, with 13 bases sitting between them. CDR3 length: 13 amino acids. CDR3 in amino acids: CSGRLEGQETQYF. The CDR3, as DNA: TGCAGCGGCAGGCTTGAGGGCCAAGAGACCCAGTACTTC.

This clone was recorded once. CDR3 amino acids: CASSFAPTVSYNEQFF. The CDR3 bases are TGTGCCAGCAGCTTTGCGCCGACTGTCTCCTACAATGAGCAGTTCTTC. The chain uses TRBV5-6 and TRBJ2-1; D is uncertain. Germline CDR1 SGHDT, CDR2 YYEEEE. The CDR3 sequence is 16 residues long. Trimming shortened V by 2 bases and J by 0 bases, and 12 bases separated the two germline ends. The full variable domain, completed using reference TRBV5-6 and TRBJ2-1, is DAGVTQSPTHLIKTRGQQVTLRCSPKSGHDTVSWYQQALGQGPQFIFQYYEEEERQRGNFPDRFSGHQFPNYSSELNVNALLLGDSALYLCASSFAPTVSYNEQFFGPGTRLTVL.

The rearrangement uses TRBV11-2 and TRBJ2-7, with 7 bases matching TRBD2. After removal of 1 base from V and 9 bases from J, the junction contained 24 bases not matched to a gene. The CDR3 is made up of 19 amino acids. In germline, CDR1 is SGHAT, CDR2 FQNNGV. CDR3 amino acids: CASSLGTRSSVADVMRQYF. The CDR3 region has the DNA TGTGCCAGCAGCTTAGGGACTAGAAGTTCAGTAGCCGACGTTATGAGGCAGTACTTC. Together with reference TRBV11-2 and TRBJ2-7, the CDR3 gives the full variable domain: EAGVAQSPRYKIIEKRQSVAFWCNPISGHATLYWYQQILGQGPKLLIQFQNNGVVDDSQLPKDRFSAERLKGVDSTLKIQPAKLEDSAVYLCASSLGTRSSVADVMRQYFGPGTRLTVT.

Concerning this clone itself: Relative to the germline gene, one junction end is altered; a read error may explain this. The chain uses TRBV2 and TRBJ2-4, with TRBD2 matching over 11 bases. Germline-derived CDR1 and CDR2 are SNHLY and FYNNEI. This CDR3 region has 14 residues. For the CDR3, the DNA is TGTGCCAGCTTAGCTAGCGGGAGGAGCAACAGTCAGTACTTC. This sequence encodes CASLASGRSNSQYF.

The rearrangement joins TRBV5-1 to TRBJ2-3; 9 bases align to TRBD2. Germline lookup yields CDR1 SGHRS and CDR2 YFSETQ. The CDR3 loop spans 18 amino acids. V shed 0 bases, J shed 5 bases, and the junction held 13 bases outside the gene matches. CDR3 loop: CASSLEIPSGTGIDTQYF. The DNA for the CDR3 is TGCGCCAGCAGCTTGGAGATTCCTAGCGGGACCGGGATAGATACGCAGTATTTT. The full variable domain, with the rest looked up from reference TRBV5-1 and TRBJ2-3, is KAGVTQTPRYLIKTRGQQVTLSCSPISGHRSVSWYQQTPGQGLQFLFEYFSETQRNKGNFPGRFSGRQFSNSRSEMNVSTLELGDSALYLCASSLEIPSGTGIDTQYFGPGTRLTVL.

The chain recombines TRBV14 with TRBJ1-2, with 9 bases fitting TRBD1. The CDR3 is 16 residues long. V lost 1 base, J lost 9 bases, and 12 bases stayed unmatched. The germline CDR1 and CDR2 sequences are SGHDN and FVKESK. The chain's CDR3 is CASSQGSSGQGNRYTF. For the CDR3, the DNA is TGTGCCAGCAGCCAAGGGTCTTCGGGACAGGGTAATCGCTACACCTTC. Full variable domain (missing parts from reference TRBV14 and TRBJ1-2): EAGVTQFPSHSVIEKGQTVTLRCDPISGHDNLYWYRRVMGKEIKFLLHFVKESKQDESGMPNNRFLAERTGGTYSTLKVQPAELEDSGVYFCASSQGSSGQGNRYTFGSGTRLTVV.

In regard to this clone: One junction end does not reproduce the germline sequence, and a read error may be involved. V and J are TRBV7-9 and TRBJ2-1, with D possibly being TRBD2 (5 bases). The CDR3 has 14 amino acids. Germline-derived CDR1 and CDR2 are SEHNR and FQNEAQ (reference sequence). The CDR3 loop reads CSSSLGLTYNEQFF. CDR3 in DNA: TGTTCCAGCAGCTTAGGACTGACCTACAATGAGCAGTTCTTC.

J is TRBJ2-7 and V is TRBV7-8; D may be TRBD1 (5 bases). The CDR3 consists of 17 residues. V was pared by 1 base and J by 6 bases, with 22 bases between. Germline V gene lookup returns CDR1 SGHVS and CDR2 FQNEAQ. This chain's CDR3 is CASSLDERRAVVGEQYF. The DNA for the CDR3 is TGTGCCAGCAGCTTAGATGAGCGCAGGGCAGTAGTAGGCGAGCAGTACTTC.

J is TRBJ2-5 and V is TRBV11-2; 9 nucleotides line up with TRBD2. V shed 5 bases and J 5 bases; nucleotides not matched to a gene: 9. Germline-derived CDR1 and CDR2 are SGHAT and FQNNGV. CDR3 length: 15 amino acids. The chain's CDR3 is CASSPEREARETQYF. CDR3 coding DNA: TGTGCCAGCAGCCCAGAGCGGGAGGCCAGGGAGACCCAGTACTTC.

The rearrangement joins TRBV25-1 to TRBJ2-7; D is possibly TRBD1 (8 bases). Germline CDR1 reads MGHDK; CDR2 reads SYGVNS. The CDR3 is 15 residues long. The germline V and J ends were trimmed by 1 base and 5 bases, with 15 bases remaining between them. The DNA for the CDR3 is TGTGCCAGCAGTGAATGGACAGGGAGGGCGGACGAGCAGTACTTC. Encoded protein: CASSEWTGRADEQYF.

This chain joins TRBV6-5 and TRBJ2-1, with 10 bases identical to TRBD2. This CDR3 contains 14 residues. The germline V gene encodes CDR1 MNHEY and CDR2 SVGAGI. Trimming removed 8 bases from V and 7 bases from J; junction bases left unmatched: 8. CDR3 in amino acids: CASAQGLAWNEQFF. The DNA for the CDR3 is TGTGCCAGCGCCCAGGGACTAGCGTGGAATGAGCAGTTCTTC.

This clone appeared once. DNA of the CDR3: TGTGCCAGCAGCCCAGGGACTAGCACAGATACGCAGTATTTT. It translates to CASSPGTSTDTQYF. The chain carries TRBV7-2 and TRBJ2-3, with D perhaps TRBD2 (6 bases). The CDR3 is made up of 14 amino acids. Germline V lookup: CDR1 SGHTA, CDR2 FQGNSA. V dropped 5 bases and J dropped 0 bases, with 9 bases sitting between them.

The rearrangement uses TRBV2 and TRBJ2-1, with 7 nucleotides matching TRBD2. In germline, CDR1 is SNHLY, CDR2 FYNNEI. Trimming cost V 8 bases and J 2 bases; bases outside gene matches: 6. The CDR3 contains 14 residues. The CDR3 region is CASLLGRTYNEQFF. The DNA for the CDR3 is TGTGCCAGCCTTCTCGGGAGGACCTACAATGAGCAGTTCTTC.

This chain joins TRBV7-9 and TRBJ1-1, with a possible D match to TRBD1 (6 bases). The CDR3 is 13 amino acids. Germline CDR1 reads SEHNR; CDR2 reads FQNEAQ (reference sequence). Here the CDR3 DNA reads TGTTCCGGCTCGGCTACAGGGTCGCCCGGGGCTTTCTTT. This translates into CSGSATGSPGAFF.

The chain carries TRBV2 and TRBJ2-6; TRBD1 might be the D (6 bases). Between the trimmed V and J ends, which lost 3 bases and 4 bases, there was a span of 22 bases. Germline V CDR1 and CDR2: SNHLY, FYNNEI. This CDR3 has 19 amino acids. The chain's CDR3 is CASSDPRTARPLGANVLTF. The CDR3 region has the DNA TGTGCCAGCAGTGACCCTCGGACAGCTCGCCCTTTGGGGGCCAACGTCCTGACTTTC.

J is TRBJ2-3 and V is TRBV19; 9 bases are a match to TRBD2. The trim removed 8 bases at V and 1 base at J, leaving 10 bases unmatched. Per germline, CDR1 LNHDA and CDR2 SQIVND (reference sequence). This CDR3 region has 16 residues. CDR3 in amino acids: CASGAGGDRGTDTQYF. CDR3 sequence (DNA): TGTGCCAGTGGGGCGGGAGGGGACCGCGGCACAGATACGCAGTATTTT.